This T cell receptor (beta chain) emerged from a study of shared clonotypes between healthy human individuals (dated by TCRdb to 2018 to 2021). Notes on the research overall: Three men and two women, aged 18 to 49 years, made up the cohort. For each donor, CD4 naive and CD4 memory were each run on three plates, CD8 naive on two plates, and CD8 memory on one plate. To estimate repertoire size and how much clonotype sharing occurs between individuals, the study deeply sequenced the blood TCR repertoires of several healthy adults. Libraries were prepared and TCR repertoires were sequenced by different laboratories using diverse techniques, in order to increase sequencing depth and limit assay-specific biases. Each donor's leukapheresis produced roughly between roughly 0.85 and 9.5 billion PBMCs. Results the study describes overall, beyond this receptor: Even with the large sequencing depth, rarefaction of the sorted-subset datasets indicated that sequencing was incomplete. When several donors were compared, the shared fraction of clonotypes was 5% to 6.5% for naive CD4, more than 3% for naive CD8, 2.3% for memory CD4, and less than 0.45% for memory CD8. Compared with non-shared clonotypes, clonotypes shared by all four sorted-subset donors had higher generation probabilities. The small number of donors limited the genetic and exposure-history diversity represented. Naive subsets generally had larger estimated clonotype richness than memory subsets did. Sampling was restricted to blood, and TCR repertoires in tissues likely differ from the TCR repertoires found in blood. Pairwise subsampling led to the expectation that sequencing depth would affect the degree of clonotype sharing among donors.

Using the deep immunoSEQ assay, TCR CDR3 regions were amplified from genomic DNA by multiplex PCR. For each cell subset, the extracted genomic DNA was distributed evenly across all wells of several immunoSEQ 96-well plates, and each plate served as one replicate. Each replicate PCR for sorted subsets received about 180 ng genomic DNA, equal to roughly 30,000 T cell genomes. The purified libraries were quantified using a Qubit 3.0 fluorometer, sized with a Bioanalyzer 2100, and then quantified again using the KAPA Library Quantification kit. Each immunoSEQ 96-well plate was sequenced on its own single-read 150-cycle Illumina NextSeq 550 flow cell. From the authors' description of their analysis: Because the immunoSEQ output held only junctional sequences and lacked quality scores, the filtering could not match the filtering applied to full-length reads. Sequences were annotated with PyIR, a Python wrapper for IgBLAST v1.9, using IMGT germline references to assign V/J genes and CDR3. Reads were filtered out if the reads had weak V/J assignments (E-value above 1e-6), no CDR3, stop codons, out-of-frame junctions, or ambiguous translated residues. V3J clonotypes were defined as sequences sharing an identical inferred V gene, J gene, and CDR3 amino acid sequence. Percentage overlap between repertoires was computed as shared unique clonotypes divided by the size of the smaller repertoire. Richness of each repertoire was evaluated using RTK rarefaction, the Chao1 estimator, and Recon v2.1 estimates of unobserved clonotypes. For all TCRbeta clonotypes obtained by the gDNA method from a handful of donors, generation probabilities were computed with OLGA. TCRdb limited this immuneACCESS table to in-frame rearrangements with V and J called. A share of clones is missing; checked studies link under half to unresolved V genes, and the rest is unexplained. The V and J calls and clone size are taken from that table; D and trimming were inferred from the DNA. This sample gives a few million clones in total; approximately 95% of them show up just once. The ten largest clones capture 0.3% to 0.4% of the sample.

CDR3 length: 18 amino acids, cysteine to phenylalanine. This entry keeps only the CDR3 DNA: 54 bases, framed from base 1. Here V drops 2 bases and J drops 6 bases, and the junction holds 6 bases not matched to any gene. The germline V gene provides CDR1 SGHTA and CDR2 FQGTGA. Donors were healthy HIV-negative adults with no recently reported acute infections or vaccinations. Only Caucasian adults living in Nashville, Tennessee, USA were represented among the donors. Magnetic negative selection was used to enrich CD4+ T cells, after which naive cells were positively selected on CD45RA and the negative fraction became the memory subset. Blood was obtained by leukapheresis, after which PBMCs were separated by Ficoll-Histopaque density gradient centrifugation and cryopreserved in liquid nitrogen vapor phase. Analytical flow cytometry was used to check the purity and quantity of each magnetically sorted T cell population. From each sorted fraction, genomic DNA was isolated and quantified by UV absorbance on a Nanodrop 2000c.

Notes on this clone: Its specific antigen is unknown. One base away there is no much larger clone; base qualities are not given.

This chain is built from TRBV7-3 and TRBJ2-2, and 16 junctional nucleotides match TRBD2. The receptor comes from a man between 18 and 29 years old in good health. Some clones in this sample may be carry-over from other donors' samples. The sample consisted of naive CD4+ T cells from PBMCs. The sample's cell subset or site label is to be understood as: CD45RA+ positively selected. DNA sequence: TGTGCCAGCAGCTTAGGGACTAGCGGGAGGGCCATTTCCGGGGAGCTGTTTTTT. The resulting protein is CASSLGTSGRAISGELFF.